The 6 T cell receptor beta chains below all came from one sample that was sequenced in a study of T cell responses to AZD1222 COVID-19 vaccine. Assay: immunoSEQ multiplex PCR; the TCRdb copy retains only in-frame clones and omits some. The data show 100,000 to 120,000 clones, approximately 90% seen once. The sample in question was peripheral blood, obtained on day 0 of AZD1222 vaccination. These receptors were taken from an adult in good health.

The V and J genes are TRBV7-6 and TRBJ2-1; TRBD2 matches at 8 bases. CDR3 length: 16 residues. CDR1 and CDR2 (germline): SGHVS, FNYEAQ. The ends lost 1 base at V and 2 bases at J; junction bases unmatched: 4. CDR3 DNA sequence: TGTGCCAGCAGCTTAGATCGGGGGGGCCCCTACAATGAGCAGTTCTTC. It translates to CASSLDRGGPYNEQFF.

DNA for the CDR3: TGTGCCAGCAGTTCCGCCCCCCGGACAGACACTGAAGCTTTCTTT. Translating it yields CASSSAPRTDTEAFF. V gene TRBV28 combines with J gene TRBJ1-1; D may be TRBD1 (6 bases). The germline V gene encodes CDR1 MDHEN and CDR2 SYDVKM. The germline V and J ends were trimmed by 4 bases and 3 bases, with 15 bases remaining between them. CDR3 length: 15 residues.

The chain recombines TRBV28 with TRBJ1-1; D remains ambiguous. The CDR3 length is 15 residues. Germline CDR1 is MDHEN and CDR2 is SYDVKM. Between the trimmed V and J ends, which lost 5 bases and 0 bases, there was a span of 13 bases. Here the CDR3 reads CASSPGQLMNTEAFF. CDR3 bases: TGTGCCAGCAGTCCCGGGCAACTCATGAACACTGAAGCTTTCTTT.

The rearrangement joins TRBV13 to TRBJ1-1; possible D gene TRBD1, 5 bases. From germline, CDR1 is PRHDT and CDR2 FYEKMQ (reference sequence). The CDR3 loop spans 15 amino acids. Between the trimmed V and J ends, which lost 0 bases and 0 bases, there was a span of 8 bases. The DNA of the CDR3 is TGTGCCAGCAGCTTAGGACAGGTCATGAACACTGAAGCTTTCTTT. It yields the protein CASSLGQVMNTEAFF.

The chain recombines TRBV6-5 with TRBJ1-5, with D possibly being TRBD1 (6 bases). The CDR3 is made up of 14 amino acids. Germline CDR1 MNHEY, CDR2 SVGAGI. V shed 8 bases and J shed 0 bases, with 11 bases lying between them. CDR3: CASGRTDSNQPQHF. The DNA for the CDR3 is TGTGCCAGCGGAAGGACAGATAGCAATCAGCCCCAGCATTTT.

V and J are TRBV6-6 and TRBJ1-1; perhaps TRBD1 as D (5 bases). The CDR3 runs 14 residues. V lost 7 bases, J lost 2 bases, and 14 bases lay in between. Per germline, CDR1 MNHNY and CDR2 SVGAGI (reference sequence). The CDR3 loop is CASTALRVNTEAFF. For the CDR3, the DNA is TGTGCCAGCACCGCTCTCAGGGTTAACACTGAAGCTTTCTTT.